The following is a T cell receptor beta chain sequence with its context. Its antigen is not known. Amplification used 60 Vbeta primers and 13 Jbeta primers. Data came from immunoSEQ multiplex PCR; TCRdb stores just in-frame clones and leaves some out. Of 200,000 or so clones listed, 75% to 80% are singletons. This specimen comes from a study of cytomegalovirus exposure and HLA in healthy donors. General study findings and limits: Sequencing artifact likely explains a cluster of highly shared sequence variants. The study recorded some 160 TCR beta chains that were cytomegalovirus-associated. With further analysis later on, most CMV-associated TCR beta chains appeared HLA-restricted.

The TCR was taken from a woman aged 30 to 39 in good health and CMV-seropositive. The sample comprised PBMCs.

The CDR3 DNA is TGTGCCAGCAGTTTACGGGGTGCGGAGGGAAATTCACCCCTCCACTTT. Translating it yields CASSLRGAEGNSPLHF. This chain joins TRBV27 and TRBJ1-6; unclear D gene. Germline-derived CDR1 and CDR2 are MNHEY and SMNVEV (reference sequence). The ends were cut back, 2 bases at V and 7 bases at J, with 15 bases in the middle. The CDR3 is 16 amino acids.